This T cell receptor beta chain was sequenced during a study of shared clonotypes between healthy human individuals. General study points: A handful of donors showed sharing of approximately 5% of naive CD4 clonotypes.

Trimming removed 8 bases from V and 3 bases from J; junction bases left unmatched: 12. The CDR3 covers 16 residues. The germline V gene has CDR1 MDHEN and CDR2 SYDVKM. For sorted subsets, 200 ng DNA per replicate equaled 30,000 or so T cell genomes. Profiling relied on immunoSEQ multiplex PCR, and the TCRdb table lists in-frame clones only, not all of them. The sample yields hundreds of thousands of clones, 96% seen once. Concerning this clone itself: Its antigen is not known.

Terminally differentiated effector memory CD45RA+ cells were left out of the naive CD8 fraction, which was CD45RO-negative and positively selected for CCR7. Adult donors, all healthy and HIV-negative, had no recent acute infections or vaccinations. Material: naive CD8+ T cells sorted from blood. The chain recombines TRBV28 with TRBJ2-5, with TRBD1 matching 10 bases. This clonotype was sampled from a woman younger than 45 in good health. The CDR3 sequence: CASGQTGGLREETQYF. CDR3 DNA sequence: TGTGCCAGCGGGCAGACAGGGGGCTTGAGAGAAGAGACCCAGTACTTC.